These 10 T cell receptor beta chains originate from one sample sequenced in a study of monozygotic twins with inflammatory bowel disease. TCRdb re-called the 5' RACE reads and gives one entry per CDR3 protein, without DNA. The table counts 150,000 to 200,000 distinct CDR3 sequences; 2.4% lies in the top ten. The sequenced sample was blood. The receptors here all came from a human donor with ulcerative colitis or Crohn's disease, or a healthy co-twin of an affected twin (not recorded which).

The J gene is TRBJ2-1, the V gene TRBV4-2. This CDR3 is built from 13 residues. Germline-derived CDR1 and CDR2 are LGHNA and YNFKEQ. This CDR3 reads CASSQERYNEQFF.

The V and J genes are TRBV7-9 and TRBJ2-5; TCRdb names TRBD1, which stays unverified in the absence of DNA. The CDR3 covers 17 residues. Germline-derived CDR1 and CDR2 are SEHNR and FQNEAQ (reference sequence). The CDR3 reads CASSSTIDPQAVETQYF.

V usage is TRBV27 and J usage is TRBJ2-5; TCRdb picks TRBD1, but there is no DNA to check that call. The germline V gene encodes CDR1 MNHEY and CDR2 SMNVEV (reference sequence). The CDR3 is 15 amino acids. CDR3 protein: CASSLLVGAAETQYF.

V is TRBV12-3 or TRBV12-4 and J is TRBJ2-1; absent DNA, TCRdb's TRBD2 call cannot be checked. This CDR3 comprises 15 residues. CDR3 loop: CASSRGPSSYNEQFF.

J is TRBJ2-5 and V is TRBV10-3; with no DNA, the TCRdb D assignment of TRBD2 cannot be verified. In germline, CDR1 is ENHRY, CDR2 SYGVKD. The CDR3 contains 16 residues. The CDR3 sequence: CAISDVDRAYQETQYF.

The rearrangement links TRBV7-6 to TRBJ2-1; lacking DNA, the TRBD2 call made by TCRdb goes unchecked. The CDR3 has 14 residues. Germline V lookup: CDR1 SGHVS, CDR2 FNYEAQ. The CDR3 is CASSLPSGVGEQFF.

The rearrangement links TRBV5-4 to TRBJ2-5; TCRdb lists TRBD1, though no DNA is available to test this call. Germline values: CDR1 SGHNT, CDR2 YYREEE (reference sequence). The CDR3 runs to 15 residues. The CDR3 loop reads CASSTGQGLKETQYF.

This chain uses TRBV12-3 or TRBV12-4 with TRBJ2-1; checking the TCRdb D call of TRBD1 is not possible without DNA. The CDR3 totals 15 residues. The CDR3: CASSLRGPATYEQFF.

The chain's CDR3 is CATQGGNEQFF. The rearrangement uses TRBV24-1 and TRBJ2-1; TCRdb indicates TRBD1, and absent DNA this call remains unverified. CDR3 length: 11 amino acids. CDR1 and CDR2 (germline): KGHDR, SFDVKD.

CDR3 residues: CASSSYTTDNADTQYF. V is TRBV7-6 and J is TRBJ2-3. Looked up from germline, CDR1 is SGHVS and CDR2 is FNYEAQ. The CDR3 extends over 16 amino acids.